Each of the 27 T cell receptor beta chains below was sequenced from the same sample in a study of blood T cell repertoires in COVID-19. Method: immunoSEQ multiplex PCR; TCRdb's copy keeps in-frame clones and lacks some. Of roughly 500,000 clones detected, 88% appear once; the ten largest clones hold 8.3%. Sequences were obtained from PBMCs or T cells enriched from blood (not recorded which). The receptors stem from a woman in her sixties or seventies who had recovered from COVID-19.

This chain joins TRBV5-5 and TRBJ1-2; TRBD1 matches 7 bases. Unmatched junction bases numbered 17, after V lost 6 bases and J lost 3 bases. This CDR3 spans 17 amino acids. Germline loops: CDR1 SGHKS, CDR2 YYEKEE (reference sequence). The CDR3 sequence is CASINPPVTGDDYGYTF. CDR3 bases: TGTGCCAGCATCAACCCCCCGGTTACAGGGGACGACTATGGCTACACCTTC. Supplemented by reference TRBV5-5 and TRBJ1-2, the full variable domain reads DAGVTQSPTHLIKTRGQQVTLRCSPISGHKSVSWYQQVLGQGPQFIFQYYEKEERGRGNFPDRFSARQFPNYSSELNVNALLLGDSALYLCASINPPVTGDDYGYTFGSGTRLTVV.

V usage is TRBV5-1 and J usage is TRBJ1-1; maybe TRBD1 (6 bases). Trimming took 2 bases from V and 1 from J, leaving 12 bases between them. The CDR3 length is 15 residues. CDR1 and CDR2 (germline): SGHRS, YFSETQ. The CDR3 nucleotides read TGCGCCAGCAGCTTCCGGGGGGGCTCGAACACTGAAGCTTTCTTT. Amino acids: CASSFRGGSNTEAFF.

V and J are TRBV6-5 and TRBJ2-3, with D tentatively TRBD1 (6 bases). Germline CDR1 MNHEY, CDR2 SVGAGI. This CDR3 is 16 amino acids long. The ends were cut back, 0 bases at V and 0 bases at J, with 10 bases in the middle. CDR3 sequence reads: CASSYSMGASTDTQYF. The CDR3 bases are TGTGCCAGCAGTTACTCGATGGGGGCGAGCACAGATACGCAGTATTTT.

In the case of this clone: The junction shows a germline mismatch at one end, possibly a read error. The CDR3 sequence is CASSSIRDSVDF. The CDR3 nucleotides read TGTGCCAGTAGTTCAATTAGGGACAGCGTGGATTTT. The chain has TRBV19 and TRBJ1-5; 7 bases map to TRBD1. Germline assignment: CDR1 LNHDA and CDR2 SQIVND (reference sequence). The CDR3 spans 12 residues.

This clone was recorded only once. In DNA, the CDR3 is TGTGCCAGCGAGACTGGAAATTCACCCCTCCACTTT. Translated: CASETGNSPLHF. V is TRBV2 and J is TRBJ1-6; D is uncertain. With 8 bases removed from V and 7 bases from J, the gap between germline ends came to 9 bases. The CDR3 loop spans 12 amino acids. Looked up from germline, CDR1 is SNHLY and CDR2 is FYNNEI.

The chain links TRBV2 to TRBJ1-2; possibly TRBD1 for D (5 bases). Germline values: CDR1 SNHLY, CDR2 FYNNEI. V lost 4 bases and J 5 bases, leaving 35 bases between the germline ends. This CDR3 is 21 amino acids long. This CDR3 reads CASSGLSSDPGQGRRGYGYTF. The CDR3, as DNA: TGTGCCAGCAGTGGGCTATCCTCTGATCCGGGGCAGGGAAGGAGGGGTTATGGCTACACCTTC.

This clone was counted between two and nine times. J is TRBJ2-3 and V is TRBV19; 7 nucleotides line up with TRBD2. J lost 6 bases, V lost 0 bases, and 3 bases had no gene match. The germline gives CDR1 LNHDA, CDR2 SQIVND (reference sequence). CDR3 length: 14 residues. CDR3 in amino acids: CASSIELARDTQYF. CDR3 sequence (DNA): TGTGCCAGTAGTATAGAACTAGCGAGGGATACGCAGTATTTT.

Worth noting for this clone: This may arise from a read error, as a much more abundant clone is one base away. The rearrangement joins TRBV5-1 to TRBJ1-1; 7 bases map to TRBD1. The V segment lost 4 bases and the J segment 1 base; nucleotides outside the gene matches: 1. Germline values: CDR1 SGHRS, CDR2 YFSETQ. CDR3 length equals 13 residues. In DNA, the CDR3 is TGCGCCAGCAGCCGACAGGGGAACACTGAAGCTTTCTTT. This gives the protein CASSRQGNTEAFF.

The CDR3 here is CASGLVQGAGANVLTF. DNA of the CDR3: TGTGCTAGTGGTTTGGTACAAGGGGCTGGGGCCAACGTCCTGACTTTC. The V call is TRBV12-5, the J call TRBJ2-6, with D possibly matching TRBD1 (5 bases). The CDR3 extends over 16 amino acids. The V and J ends lost 0 bases and 2 bases respectively, with 8 bases between them. From germline, CDR1 is LGHNT and CDR2 FRNRAP.

The rearrangement joins TRBV18 to TRBJ2-1; D is ambiguous. Germline V gives CDR1 KGHSH, CDR2 LQKENI. V was clipped by 6 bases and J by 6 bases, with 9 bases between them. The CDR3 is 12 residues long. The CDR3 here is CASSNDINEQFF. The CDR3 DNA reads TGTGCCAGCTCGAATGACATCAATGAGCAGTTCTTC. Supplemented by reference TRBV18 and TRBJ2-1, the full variable domain reads NAGVMQNPRHLVRRRGQEARLRCSPMKGHSHVYWYRQLPEEGLKFMVYLQKENIIDESGMPKERFSAEFPKEGPSILRIQQVVRGDSAAYFCASSNDINEQFFGPGTRLTVL.

The chain has TRBV5-1 and TRBJ1-1; 7 bases match TRBD1. The ends lost 6 bases at V and 2 bases at J; junction bases unmatched: 4. CDR3 length: 13 amino acids. Germline V gives CDR1 SGHRS, CDR2 YFSETQ. CDR3 sequence: CASTGQQNTEAFF. The CDR3 DNA is TGCGCCAGCACGGGACAGCAAAACACTGAAGCTTTCTTT.

V usage is TRBV7-9 and J usage is TRBJ1-5; D uncertain. V was shortened by 4 bases and J by 6 bases, with 10 bases between the two germline ends. In germline, CDR1 is SEHNR, CDR2 FQNEAQ (reference sequence). The CDR3 is 13 amino acids. CDR3 sequence reads: CASSYEEGQPQHF. The CDR3 bases are TGTGCCAGCAGCTACGAAGAGGGTCAGCCCCAGCATTTT.

This rearrangement joins TRBV5-4 to TRBJ1-4; 7 bases are shared with TRBD1. Germline CDR1 reads SGHNT; CDR2 reads YYREEE (reference sequence). The CDR3 is 13 amino acids. V trimming: 5 bases; J trimming: 8 bases; junction bases outside the gene matches: 6. CDR3 nucleotides: TGTGCCAGCAGTCCTACAGGGGAGGAAAAACTGTTTTTT. It codes for CASSPTGEEKLFF.

Here the CDR3 DNA reads TGTGCCAGCAGGGAACAGGGGGGTGAGCAAGAGACCCAGTACTTC. It codes for CASREQGGEQETQYF. J is TRBJ2-5 and V is TRBV2; TRBD1 aligns across 8 bases. J lost 2 bases, V lost 6 bases, and 8 bases had no gene match. Germline CDR1 SNHLY, CDR2 FYNNEI. The CDR3 length is 15 residues.

The rearrangement links TRBV7-9 to TRBJ1-2, with TRBD1 matching over 9 bases. V shed 3 bases and J 8 bases; nucleotides not matched to a gene: 13. Germline V lookup: CDR1 SEHNR, CDR2 FQNEAQ (reference sequence). CDR3 length equals 16 residues. This chain's CDR3 is CASSFTSRDRETGYTF. Here the CDR3 DNA reads TGTGCCAGCAGCTTTACGAGCCGGGACAGGGAAACGGGCTACACCTTC.

J is TRBJ2-3 and V is TRBV5-1, with D hard to call. Germline V lookup: CDR1 SGHRS, CDR2 YFSETQ. CDR3 length: 15 amino acids. V gave up 1 base and J gave up 5 bases, with 14 bases separating them. The CDR3 region is CASSLQDVWIDTQYF. The DNA of the CDR3 is TGCGCCAGCAGCTTGCAGGATGTGTGGATAGATACGCAGTATTTT. Supplemented by reference TRBV5-1 and TRBJ2-3, the full variable domain reads KAGVTQTPRYLIKTRGQQVTLSCSPISGHRSVSWYQQTPGQGLQFLFEYFSETQRNKGNFPGRFSGRQFSNSRSEMNVSTLELGDSALYLCASSLQDVWIDTQYFGPGTRLTVL.

In nucleotides, the CDR3 is TGTGCCAGCAGCTCAGATAGCAATCAGCCCCAGCATTTT. Protein: CASSSDSNQPQHF. The gene calls are TRBV7-8 and TRBJ1-5; D unclear. Looked up from germline, CDR1 is SGHVS and CDR2 is FQNEAQ. The CDR3 has 13 residues. Trimming took off 4 bases at V and 0 bases at J, with 4 bases between the two ends. The full variable domain, completed using reference TRBV7-8 and TRBJ1-5, is GAGVSQSPRYKVAKRGQDVALRCDPISGHVSLFWYQQALGQGPEFLTYFQNEAQLDKSGLPSDRFFAERPEGSVSTLKIQRTQQEDSAVYLCASSSDSNQPQHFGDGTRLSIL.

The chain carries TRBV12-5 and TRBJ1-5; the match to TRBD1 covers 11 bases. The germline gives CDR1 LGHNT, CDR2 FRNRAP. The CDR3 loop spans 18 amino acids. The J segment lost 3 bases and the V segment lost 2 bases, leaving 9 bases of the junction unmatched. CDR3 bases: TGTGCTAGTGGTTTGATGGGACAGGGGGTGAAAAACAATCAGCCCCAGCATTTT. This translates into CASGLMGQGVKNNQPQHF. Drawing the rest from reference TRBV12-5 and TRBJ1-5, the complete variable domain is DARVTQTPRHKVTEMGQEVTMRCQPILGHNTVFWYRQTMMQGLELLAYFRNRAPLDDSGMPKDRFSAEMPDATLATLKIQPSEPRDSAVYFCASGLMGQGVKNNQPQHFGDGTRLSIL.

This chain uses TRBV7-6 with TRBJ2-7; 7 bases agree with TRBD1. The CDR3 spans 16 residues. Germline CDR1 SGHVS, CDR2 FNYEAQ. The V segment lost 4 bases and the J segment 5 bases; nucleotides outside the gene matches: 14. CDR3 nucleotides: TGTGCCAGCAGCTACCACACCGGGACAGCTAAGAACGAGCAGTACTTC. It codes for CASSYHTGTAKNEQYF.

The chain employs TRBV2 and TRBJ1-4, with TRBD1 identical over 7 bases. The CDR3 sequence is 15 residues long. V lost 7 bases and J lost 4; bases outside the gene matches: 9. Germline V gene sequence: CDR1 SNHLY, CDR2 FYNNEI. The CDR3 here is CASNNRGLHNEKLFF. DNA of the CDR3: TGTGCCAGCAATAACAGGGGCCTCCATAATGAAAAACTGTTTTTT.

The chain has TRBV11-2 and TRBJ2-5; tentative D call: TRBD1 (5 bases). The CDR3 consists of 14 residues. Germline values: CDR1 SGHAT, CDR2 FQNNGV. Trimming left V 5 bases short and J 3 bases short, with 13 bases between. The CDR3 nucleotides are TGTGCCAGCAGCGGCCGACAGAAAAAAGAGACCCAGTACTTC. This sequence encodes CASSGRQKKETQYF.

The chain joins TRBV13 to TRBJ1-6, with TRBD1 identical over 10 bases. V shed 8 bases, J shed 7 bases, and the junction held 11 bases outside the gene matches. CDR1 and CDR2 (germline): PRHDT, FYEKMQ (reference sequence). CDR3 length: 16 amino acids. The DNA for the CDR3 is TGTGCCAGCGGACAGGGGGGTGGGCTGGGGAATTCACCCCTCCACTTT. Translated: CASGQGGGLGNSPLHF.

The V gene is TRBV19, the J gene TRBJ1-1; 10 bases are a match to TRBD1. The J segment lost 12 bases and the V segment lost 3 bases, leaving 13 bases of the junction unmatched. CDR1 is LNHDA, CDR2 SQIVND, per germline (reference sequence). This CDR3 contains 15 residues. CDR3 loop: CASSILGQGFGEPFF. Written as DNA, the CDR3 is TGTGCCAGTAGTATTTTGGGACAGGGGTTTGGTGAGCCTTTCTTT.

This clone was detected once. The CDR3, as DNA: TGTGCCAGCAGCGTAGCCCGCTGGACAGCACAAGAGACCCAGTACTTC. This translates into CASSVARWTAQETQYF. The chain combines TRBV9 with TRBJ2-5, with D perhaps matching TRBD1 (6 bases). The germline V gene has CDR1 SGDLS and CDR2 YYNGEE. V lost 0 bases, J lost 2 bases, and 14 bases lay in between. CDR3 length: 16 amino acids.

V gene TRBV27 combines with J gene TRBJ2-2; 8 bases fit TRBD1. The V segment lost 7 bases and the J segment 5 bases; nucleotides outside the gene matches: 3. This CDR3 has 13 residues. Germline V gene sequence: CDR1 MNHEY, CDR2 SMNVEV (reference sequence). CDR3 DNA: TGTGCCAGCAAGCACAGGGGGACCGGGGAGCTGTTTTTT. Translation gives CASKHRGTGELFF.

This chain joins TRBV29-1 and TRBJ1-5; D possibly corresponds to TRBD1 (5 bases). Looked up from germline, CDR1 is SQVTM and CDR2 is ANQGSEA. CDR3 length: 13 amino acids. V dropped 4 bases and J dropped 3 bases, with 10 bases sitting between them. The CDR3 sequence is CSVGRGVNQPQHF. CDR3 DNA: TGCAGCGTTGGTCGGGGGGTCAATCAGCCCCAGCATTTT.

This sequence joins TRBV9 and TRBJ2-2, with D possibly TRBD2 on 5 matching bases. V dropped 0 bases and J dropped 3 bases, with 12 bases sitting between them. The germline gives CDR1 SGDLS, CDR2 YYNGEE. The CDR3 covers 16 residues. CDR3 protein: CASSVGVGRDTGELFF. The CDR3 DNA sequence: TGTGCCAGCAGCGTAGGGGTTGGGCGGGACACCGGGGAGCTGTTTTTT.